What follows are 32 T cell receptor beta chains derived from one specimen sequenced in a study of siplizumab effects on memory and regulatory T cells. Libraries were prepared by immunoSEQ multiplex PCR; TCRdb keeps only in-frame clonotypes and omits some of them. Seen here are some 75,000 clones, around 93% observed once, and the top ten hold roughly 5%. Source material: CD8+ T cells sorted from blood. The receptors originated from a human donor in good health.

For the CDR3, the DNA is TGTGCCAGCAGCGTAGCTGGGGGAGATGAAGCTTTCTTT. Translation gives CASSVAGGDEAFF. The V call is TRBV9, the J call TRBJ1-1; TRBD1 is a possible D gene (5 bases). The CDR3 has 13 residues. Trimming removed 0 bases at V and 7 bases at J, with 10 bases between. Germline CDR1 is SGDLS and CDR2 is YYNGEE.

The chain joins TRBV4-1 to TRBJ1-1; tentative D call: TRBD1 (5 bases). The CDR3 covers 13 residues. The V end lost 1 base, the J end lost 5 bases, and 8 bases lay between the germline ends. CDR1 and CDR2 (germline): MGHRA, YSYEKL. CDR3 protein: CASSQGEGTEAFF. The DNA of the CDR3 is TGCGCCAGCAGCCAAGGTGAGGGGACTGAAGCTTTCTTT.

The DNA of the CDR3 is TGTGCCCCTCCGCCGAGCTCCTATAATTCACCCCTCCACTTT. Amino acids: CAPPPSSYNSPLHF. V usage is TRBV27 and J usage is TRBJ1-6; D remains ambiguous. CDR1 MNHEY and CDR2 SMNVEV come from the germline V gene (reference sequence). V was trimmed by 11 bases and J by 0 bases, leaving 11 bases between them. CDR3 length equals 14 residues.

The V call is TRBV5-4, the J call TRBJ2-1, with D perhaps matching TRBD1 (5 bases). The V gene's germline CDR1 is SGHNT and CDR2 YYREEE (reference sequence). V was shortened by 0 bases and J by 8 bases, with 12 bases between the two germline ends. The CDR3 sequence is 14 residues long. The CDR3 loop reads CASSLVQGPYEQFF. The CDR3 DNA reads TGTGCCAGCAGCTTGGTCCAGGGTCCCTATGAGCAGTTCTTC.

This rearrangement joins TRBV4-2 to TRBJ1-4; possible D gene TRBD1, 6 bases. Germline-derived CDR1 and CDR2 are LGHNA and YNFKEQ. V was trimmed by 8 bases and J by 8 bases, leaving 24 bases between them. CDR3 length equals 16 residues. CDR3 bases: TGTGCCAGCGATGAAACCGGGGGCCTCCCAGGGGAAAAACTGTTTTTT. Residues: CASDETGGLPGEKLFF.

DNA for the CDR3: TGTGCCAGCAGCCCTAGCTCTGGAAACACCATATATTTT. This codes for CASSPSSGNTIYF. This chain links TRBV7-6 with TRBJ1-3; no firm D call. Looked up from germline, CDR1 is SGHVS and CDR2 is FNYEAQ. Between the trimmed V and J ends, which lost 5 bases and 0 bases, there was a span of 5 bases. The CDR3 is 13 amino acids.

The CDR3 reads CASSSDILDNSPLHF. CDR3 in DNA: TGTGCCAGCTCATCGGACATCCTGGATAATTCACCCCTCCACTTT. The chain carries TRBV18 and TRBJ1-6; D possibly corresponds to TRBD1 (5 bases). V lost 5 bases, J lost 5 bases, and 13 bases lay in between. CDR3 size: 15 residues. Looked up from germline, CDR1 is KGHSH and CDR2 is LQKENI.

The count of this clone is one. The chain joins TRBV13 to TRBJ2-5; tentative D call: TRBD1 (6 bases). The CDR3 is 15 amino acids. Trimming stripped 4 bases from V and 1 base from J, with 13 bases between. The germline gives CDR1 PRHDT, CDR2 FYEKMQ (reference sequence). The CDR3 DNA sequence: TGTGCCAGCAGCTCCGTTTTGGGGGCCCAAGAGACCCAGTACTTC. Translation gives CASSSVLGAQETQYF.

The chain employs TRBV6-5 and TRBJ2-1; TRBD1 matches at 9 bases. CDR3 length: 15 residues. In germline, CDR1 is MNHEY, CDR2 SVGAGI. Trimming took 5 bases from V and 10 from J; bases not matched to a gene: 12. In DNA form, the CDR3 reads TGTGCCAGCAGTAATGGGGTATCCGGGACAGGGGAGCAGTTCTTC. It yields the protein CASSNGVSGTGEQFF.

The V gene is TRBV9, the J gene TRBJ1-4; no firm D call. CDR1 SGDLS and CDR2 YYNGEE come from the germline V gene. The CDR3 spans 17 residues. The V gene lost 7 bases and the J gene lost 0 bases, with 19 bases spanning the gap. CDR3 amino acids: CASLRNRRGATNEKLFF. CDR3 sequence (DNA): TGTGCCAGCTTACGGAATCGTCGTGGGGCAACTAATGAAAAACTGTTTTTT.

The V call is TRBV10-2, the J call TRBJ2-2; D is unclear. Germline CDR1 WSHSY, CDR2 SAAADI. The CDR3 runs 12 residues. V lost 0 bases, J lost 7 bases, and 3 bases lay in between. As DNA, the CDR3 is TGCGCCAGCAGTGAGTCTAGCGGGGAGCTGTTTTTT. Translating it yields CASSESSGELFF.

This chain joins TRBV27 and TRBJ1-5; D is possibly TRBD1 (6 bases). V was cut by 5 bases and J by 7 bases, with 15 bases left in between. Germline values: CDR1 MNHEY, CDR2 SMNVEV (reference sequence). The CDR3 sequence is 14 residues long. The CDR3 reads CASSGGGLGQPQHF. The CDR3 DNA sequence: TGTGCCAGCAGTGGCGGGGGGCTCGGGCAGCCCCAGCATTTT.

The chain carries TRBV28 and TRBJ1-1; D is ambiguous. CDR1 is MDHEN and CDR2 is SYDVKM in the germline V gene. CDR3 length equals 12 residues. V lost 5 bases to trimming and J lost 0 bases, with 4 bases between them. CDR3 protein: CASSRMNTEAFF. The CDR3 bases are TGTGCCAGCAGTCGAATGAACACTGAAGCTTTCTTT.

The J gene is TRBJ1-1, the V gene TRBV10-3; no clear D. V was clipped by 6 bases and J by 3 bases, with 11 bases between them. This CDR3 has 13 amino acids. Germline V gene sequence: CDR1 ENHRY, CDR2 SYGVKD. CDR3 loop: CAISDTGDTEAFF. CDR3 coding DNA: TGTGCCATCAGCGATACTGGGGACACTGAAGCTTTCTTT.

V usage is TRBV13 and J usage is TRBJ2-4; D perhaps matches TRBD2 (5 bases). Germline loops: CDR1 PRHDT, CDR2 FYEKMQ (reference sequence). CDR3 length equals 15 residues. The germline V and J ends were trimmed by 5 bases and 3 bases, with 14 bases remaining between them. The CDR3 loop reads CASSHQSGGKNIQYF. CDR3 sequence (DNA): TGTGCCAGCAGCCACCAGTCTGGAGGCAAAAACATTCAGTACTTC.

In this sample, this clone turned up once. CDR3 sequence: CASSLAQFGGASDTQYF. CDR3 nucleotides: TGTGCCAGCAGCTTAGCGCAATTCGGGGGGGCTTCAGATACGCAGTATTTT. The chain has TRBV7-2 and TRBJ2-3, with 8 bases that match TRBD2. Germline CDR1 SGHTA, CDR2 FQGNSA. V lost 0 bases to trimming and J lost 4 bases; unmatched junction nucleotides: 9. The CDR3 has 17 amino acids.

The sample holds one count of this clone. V usage is TRBV6-5 and J usage is TRBJ2-3; 12 bases map to TRBD2. The ends lost 7 bases at V and 4 bases at J; junction bases unmatched: 6. The CDR3 contains 15 residues. CDR1 is MNHEY, CDR2 SVGAGI, per germline. This chain's CDR3 is CASISSGGAADTQYF. CDR3 sequence (DNA): TGTGCCAGCATCTCTAGCGGGGGGGCGGCAGATACGCAGTATTTT.

Regarding this clone: The same CDR3 is also encoded by other DNA sequences in this sample. The chain uses TRBV19 and TRBJ2-7; 8 nucleotides agree with TRBD2. J lost 1 base, V lost 1 base, and 3 bases had no gene match. The CDR3 length is 15 residues. The germline CDR1 and CDR2 sequences are LNHDA and SQIVND (reference sequence). The CDR3 DNA sequence: TGTGCCAGTAGTATAGGCCGGGGGGGATCCTACGAGCAGTACTTC. It is translated as CASSIGRGGSYEQYF.

This clone was seen only a few times. The chain carries TRBV10-1 and TRBJ2-7, with D possibly being TRBD1 or TRBD2 (5 bases each). V was clipped by 0 bases and J by 12 bases, with 9 bases between them. Germline V gene data show CDR1 as WNHNN and CDR2 as SYGVQD (reference sequence). CDR3 length: 11 residues. In DNA, the CDR3 is TGCGCCAGCAGTGAGTCGGGACCCGGGTACTTC. Encoded protein: CASSESGPGYF.

The chain has TRBV7-9 and TRBJ2-7; D is uncertain. Germline loops: CDR1 SEHNR, CDR2 FQNEAQ (reference sequence). The CDR3 length is 13 residues. V lost 2 bases and J 4 bases, leaving 9 bases between the germline ends. The CDR3 spells CASSLHLRYEQYF. DNA of the CDR3: TGTGCCAGCAGCTTACATCTCCGGTACGAGCAGTACTTC.

V and J are TRBV6-6 and TRBJ2-7; the match to TRBD2 covers 12 bases. CDR1 is MNHNY, CDR2 SVGAGI, per germline (reference sequence). The CDR3 length is 14 residues. The V and J ends lost 6 bases and 4 bases, in that order; junction bases with no gene match: 4. Here the CDR3 reads CASSLAGGQYEQYF. Written as DNA, the CDR3 is TGTGCCAGCAGCCTAGCGGGGGGGCAGTACGAGCAGTACTTC.

The sample holds one count of this clone. The CDR3 nucleotides read TGTGCCAGCAGCTTGGGGGGACCGAACACTGAAGCTTTCTTT. Amino acid sequence: CASSLGGPNTEAFF. The chain joins TRBV7-6 to TRBJ1-1; perhaps TRBD1 as D (5 bases). The CDR3 extends over 14 amino acids. With 3 bases removed from V and 1 base from J, the gap between germline ends came to 9 bases. CDR1 is SGHVS and CDR2 is FNYEAQ in the germline V gene.

The V gene is TRBV11-3, the J gene TRBJ2-2; no clear D. Germline V gene sequence: CDR1 SGHNT, CDR2 YENEEA. V was trimmed by 4 bases and J by 2 bases, leaving 5 bases between them. The CDR3 loop spans 13 amino acids. This CDR3 reads CASSSINTGELFF. The CDR3 DNA sequence: TGTGCCAGCAGCTCGATAAACACCGGGGAGCTGTTTTTT.

This sequence joins TRBV7-9 and TRBJ2-3, with D possibly matching TRBD2 (5 bases). Trimming cost V 4 bases and J 0 bases, with 14 bases left between them. Germline lookup yields CDR1 SEHNR and CDR2 FQNEAQ (reference sequence). The CDR3 totals 16 residues. As DNA, the CDR3 is TGTGCCAGCAGCTCAAAACTAGGAGCTAGCACAGATACGCAGTATTTT. Translating gives CASSSKLGASTDTQYF.

This clone appeared a single time. The chain recombines TRBV27 with TRBJ1-2; D is uncertain. V shed 5 bases and J shed 4 bases, with 17 bases lying between them. This CDR3 has 15 amino acids. Germline-derived CDR1 and CDR2 are MNHEY and SMNVEV (reference sequence). In nucleotides, the CDR3 is TGTGCCAGCAGTCCACAGACAACCCCAACCTATGGCTACACCTTC. It specifies CASSPQTTPTYGYTF.

This clone has just a few counts. This chain connects TRBV11-2 to TRBJ2-3; 9 bases fit TRBD2. The length of the CDR3 is 17 residues. V was clipped by 4 bases and J by 5 bases; unmatched bases: 13. Germline values: CDR1 SGHAT, CDR2 FQNNGV. DNA of the CDR3: TGTGCCAGCAGCTCCAGGGCTGCGGGGGGGCACGGAGATACGCAGTATTTT. Its protein product is CASSSRAAGGHGDTQYF.

CDR3 residues: CASSLGQTNTEAFF. In DNA, the CDR3 is TGTGCCAGCAGCTTGGGACAGACGAACACTGAAGCTTTCTTT. The chain uses TRBV7-6 and TRBJ1-1, with TRBD1 matching over 7 bases. Trimming at V came to 3 bases and at J to 1 base, leaving 2 bases not matched to a gene. Germline CDR1 is SGHVS and CDR2 is FNYEAQ. The CDR3 has 14 amino acids.

The V gene is TRBV5-4, the J gene TRBJ2-4, with a possible D match to TRBD1 (5 bases). CDR1 SGHNT and CDR2 YYREEE come from the germline V gene (reference sequence). The CDR3 loop spans 15 amino acids. Deletions cut 1 base from V and 2 bases from J, with 10 bases between. CDR3 bases: TGTGCCAGCAGCTTGCCAGGGTCGACCAAAAACATTCAGTACTTC. This codes for CASSLPGSTKNIQYF.

The V and J genes are TRBV4-2 and TRBJ2-1; tentatively, D is TRBD2 (6 bases). V lost 0 bases and J 2 bases, leaving 8 bases between the germline ends. The CDR3 is 15 amino acids. The germline V gene encodes CDR1 LGHNA and CDR2 YNFKEQ. CDR3 region: CASSQDGGAYNEQFF. CDR3 sequence (DNA): TGTGCCAGCAGCCAAGACGGGGGAGCCTACAATGAGCAGTTCTTC.

This rearrangement joins TRBV7-3 to TRBJ2-1; D might be TRBD2 (5 bases). This CDR3 has 13 amino acids. Looked up from germline, CDR1 is SGHTA and CDR2 is FQGTGA. Trimming took 1 base from V and 7 from J, leaving 8 bases between them. CDR3 amino acids: CASSLIGGNEQFF. The DNA of the CDR3 is TGTGCCAGCAGCTTAATAGGAGGTAATGAGCAGTTCTTC.

The chain uses TRBV5-6 and TRBJ2-3; tentatively, D is TRBD2 (7 bases). With 0 bases removed from V and 2 bases from J, the gap between germline ends came to 13 bases. This CDR3 is 16 amino acids long. Germline V CDR1 and CDR2: SGHDT, YYEEEE. CDR3 sequence reads: CASSLVRGPITDTQYF. The CDR3 DNA sequence: TGTGCCAGCAGCTTGGTGCGGGGGCCCATCACAGATACGCAGTATTTT.

The gene calls are TRBV2 and TRBJ2-7; D gene uncertain. V was pared by 2 bases and J by 0 bases, with 5 bases between. CDR1 and CDR2 from the germline V gene are SNHLY and FYNNEI. There are 13 residues in the CDR3. CDR3 sequence reads: CASSEPRSYEQYF. CDR3 coding DNA: TGTGCCAGCAGTGAACCTCGCTCCTACGAGCAGTACTTC.